This TCR beta chain comes out of a study of response to subunit inactivated influenza vaccine listed by TCRdb under 2018. Context from the whole study: Deep quantitative profiling of the T cell receptor repertoire was used in the study to follow responses to a trivalent subunit inactivated influenza vaccine. The full study reports these points: According to the authors, only a limited number of new T cells may be recruited by each seasonal influenza vaccination.

Remarks on this clonotype: The specificity of this receptor is unknown. Per-base quality was not reported, and no clone a single base away is much larger than it.

The V end loses 2 bases and the J end loses 12 bases, and a stretch of 20 bases separates them. From cysteine to phenylalanine, the CDR3 is 14 amino acids long. The entry retains the CDR3 DNA only, 42 bases that are in frame from base 1. CDR1 and CDR2, looked up from the germline V gene (reference sequence), are DFQATT and SNEGSKA. The library relied on RT-PCR. The sequencer listed for this sample is Illumina HiSeq 2500. TCRdb cleaned the public reads at Q25 with fastp, built clones with MiXCR and kept in-frame beta chains. Rows with a matching CDR3 protein are joined into one entry that keeps the most common DNA and genes. The sample yields fewer than 750,000 distinct CDR3 sequences; around 15% were counted once. Together, the top ten hold 11% of the sample.

Material: PBMCs from blood, obtained about 11 days after vaccination. This receptor was taken from a man aged 45 to 65 who received an inactivated influenza vaccine. Donor details come from another sample of the same person, matched by shared clones. The V and J genes are TRBV20-1 and TRBJ2-1, with no D gene named confidently. The base sequence is TGCAGTGCTAGACCCCGCGGATCTCTCGGTGGGCAGTTCTTC. It codes for CSARPRGSLGGQFF.